The rows below give T cell receptor beta chains drawn from one sample of a study of vaccination and CD4 T cells after COVID-19. TCRdb called the PCR reads again in MiXCR, with one record for every CDR3 protein. Of around 12,000 distinct CDR3 sequences listed, roughly 43% are singletons. These receptors have no known antigen. The sequencing sample was made of CD4+ T cells from blood, cultured in vitro. The receptors derive from a human donor who had recovered from COVID-19. CDR3s include the opening cysteine and the closing phenylalanine or tryptophan. D genes are given only for firm matches. Clone size is given for some rows only: seen once, a few or many times, or a class if the clone is expanded.

D gene,V gene,clone size,J gene,CDR3 DNA,CDR3 protein
-,TRBV29-1,-,TRBJ1-2,TGCAGCGTAGAAAACACGGGGGGACGGGGGAACGGCTACACCTTC,CSVENTGGRGNGYTF
-,TRBV30,-,TRBJ1-2,TGTGCCTTACGTCTTCAGGCGACCTCTGGGGGCTACACCTTC,CALRLQATSGGYTF
-,TRBV7-2,medium-sized,TRBJ1-1,TGTGCCAGCAGCTTAGTCCCACACTGGGGACAGAACACTGAAGCTTTCTTT,CASSLVPHWGQNTEAFF
-,TRBV14,few,TRBJ1-6,TGTGCCAGCAGCCAGGATGGGAGCTCCTATAATTCACCCCTCCACTTT,CASSQDGSSYNSPLHF
-,TRBV2,-,TRBJ2-6,TGTGCCAGCAGTGACATCGGCAGGGGAATCTCTGGGGCCAACGTCCTGACTTTC,CASSDIGRGISGANVLTF
-,TRBV28,-,TRBJ2-5,TGTGCCAGCAGTTTGCCGACAAGGAGACAAGAGACCCAGTACTTC,CASSLPTRRQETQYF
-,TRBV12-3/TRBV12-4,few,TRBJ1-5,TGTGCCAGCAGTTTAAGGCAGGTAGGGGATCAGCCCCAGCATTTT,CASSLRQVGDQPQHF
-,TRBV7-3,once,TRBJ2-3,TGTGCCAGCAGCATTGACGGGGAGACAGATACGCAGTATTTT,CASSIDGETDTQYF
-,TRBV7-2,-,TRBJ2-7,TGTGCCAGCAGCTTGGGCGGTATGAGCTACGAGCAGTACTTC,CASSLGGMSYEQYF
TRBD2,TRBV28,few,TRBJ2-2,TGTGCCAGCATCACTAGCGGGCTAACGAACACCGGGGAGCTGTTTTTT,CASITSGLTNTGELFF
TRBD2,TRBV6-5,-,TRBJ2-1,TGTGCCAGCAGTTACTCGACGACGGGAGGGAAAAATGAGCAGTTCTTC,CASSYSTTGGKNEQFF
TRBD2,TRBV6-4,-,TRBJ2-3,TGTGCCAGCAGCACTGATAGCGGGAGCACAGATACGCAGTATTTT,CASSTDSGSTDTQYF
-,TRBV18,once,TRBJ2-2,TGTGCCAGCTCACCCCACAGCAACGGGGAGCTGTTTTTT,CASSPHSNGELFF
TRBD2,TRBV27,-,TRBJ2-1,TGTGCCAGCAGTTCCCCCCGGACTAGCGGGACATACAATGAGCAGTTCTTC,CASSSPRTSGTYNEQFF
-,TRBV7-9,few,TRBJ2-3,TGTGCCAGCAGCTCCTCCGGTGGTAGACCAGATACGCAGTATTTT,CASSSSGGRPDTQYF
TRBD2,TRBV11-2,once,TRBJ2-5,TGTGCCAGCAGCTTGGGACTAGCGGGAGACGGCGGGGAGACCCAGTACTTC,CASSLGLAGDGGETQYF
TRBD2,TRBV7-8,-,TRBJ2-7,TGTGCCAGCAGCTTATTCCACAGCGGGACCGAGCAGTACTTC,CASSLFHSGTEQYF
TRBD2,TRBV20-1,few,TRBJ2-5,TGCAGTGCTAGAGAAAGCGGGAGGTCTTCTGAGACCCAGTACTTC,CSARESGRSSETQYF
-,TRBV28,-,TRBJ1-5,TGTGCCAGCAGTTACTCCCGGGAGGGGGGCAATCAGCCCCAGCATTTT,CASSYSREGGNQPQHF
-,TRBV6-1,-,TRBJ2-2,TGTGCCAGCAGTGTTGATGAGACCGGGGAGCTGTTTTTT,CASSVDETGELFF
-,TRBV6-2/TRBV6-3,few,TRBJ1-2,TGTGCCACCCAGGACCCGGGCGATGGCTACACCTTC,CATQDPGDGYTF
-,TRBV20-1,-,TRBJ1-5,TGCAGTGCTAGGGGCAGGGAAAGCCAGCCCCAGCATTTT,CSARGRESQPQHF
-,TRBV7-2,-,TRBJ2-4,TGTGCCAGCAGCTTAGGGGGCGACGCTTCGGTAAACATTCAGTACTTC,CASSLGGDASVNIQYF
TRBD2,TRBV20-1,-,TRBJ2-5,TGCAGTGCCGGGACTAGCGGGAGGGGTGGGCAAGAGACCCAGTACTTC,CSAGTSGRGGQETQYF
TRBD2,TRBV20-1,-,TRBJ2-1,TGCAGTGCTAGACTCGGGAGGACGGGATACAATGAGCAGTTCTTC,CSARLGRTGYNEQFF
-,TRBV7-9,few,TRBJ2-5,TGTGCCAGCAGCCCACTTGGAGCGGGCCTAGAAGAGACCCAGTACTTC,CASSPLGAGLEETQYF
-,TRBV19,-,TRBJ1-5,TGTGCCAGTATTGAGAATGGACGGAACAATCAGCCCCAGCATTTT,CASIENGRNNQPQHF
-,TRBV7-3,-,TRBJ2-3,TGTGCCAGCAGCCCCCGGAGGGCCCCAGATACGCAGTATTTT,CASSPRRAPDTQYF
-,TRBV7-2,few,TRBJ2-3,TGTGCCAGCAGCCCCCAGGGGGGCCTCTCCGATACGCAGTATTTT,CASSPQGGLSDTQYF
TRBD1,TRBV19,-,TRBJ2-7,TGTGCCAGTAACGACAGGGTCGGTGGCGAGCAGTACTTC,CASNDRVGGEQYF
-,TRBV3-1,-,TRBJ2-1,TGTGCCAGCAGCCAAGAAGTGTCGGGTAATGAGCAGTTCTTC,CASSQEVSGNEQFF
TRBD2,TRBV7-3,-,TRBJ2-1,TGTGCCAGCAGCTTATGGGCGGGAGTAGGCAATGAGCAGTTCTTC,CASSLWAGVGNEQFF
TRBD2,TRBV20-1,-,TRBJ2-7,TGCAGTAACAAGGCTAGCGGGATTTACGAGCAGTACTTC,CSNKASGIYEQYF
TRBD1,TRBV2,few,TRBJ2-7,TGTGCCAGCAACGACAGGGGGCTTTACTACGAGCAGTACTTC,CASNDRGLYYEQYF
TRBD2,TRBV30,-,TRBJ2-5,TGTGCCTGCAGCGGGACTAGCGGGTACCAAGAGACCCAGTACTTC,CACSGTSGYQETQYF